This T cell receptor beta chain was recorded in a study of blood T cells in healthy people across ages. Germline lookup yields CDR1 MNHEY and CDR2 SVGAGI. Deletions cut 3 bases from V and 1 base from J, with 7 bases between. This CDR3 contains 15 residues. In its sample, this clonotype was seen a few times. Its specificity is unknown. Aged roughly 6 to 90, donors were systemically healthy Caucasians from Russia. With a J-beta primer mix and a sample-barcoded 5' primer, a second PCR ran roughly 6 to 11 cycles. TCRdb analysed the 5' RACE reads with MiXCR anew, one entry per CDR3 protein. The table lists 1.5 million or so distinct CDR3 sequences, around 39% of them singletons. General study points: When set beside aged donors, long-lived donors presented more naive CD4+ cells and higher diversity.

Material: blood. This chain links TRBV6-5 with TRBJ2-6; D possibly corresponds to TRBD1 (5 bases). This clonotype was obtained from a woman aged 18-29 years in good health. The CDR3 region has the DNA TGTGCCAGCAGTTATCCAGGGTCTGGGGCCAACGTCCTGACTTTC. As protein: CASSYPGSGANVLTF.